This passage covers 21 T cell receptor beta chains from one sample sequenced in a study of regulatory T cells in long-lasting Graves disease. The time point is: newly diagnosed GD, antithyroid drugs for less than 3 months. TCR sequences were obtained from RNA taken from PBMCs. Libraries of TCR beta came from iRepertoire HTBI primers plus Arm-PCR of CDR3 regions. TCRdb fed the multiplex PCR reads into MiXCR, producing one record per CDR3 protein. In the table there are about 540,000 distinct CDR3 sequences, roughly 12% of which are singletons. The data were also submitted as part of a second study, on T cells in Graves' hyperthyroidism and ophthalmopathy.

The source material was peripheral blood mononuclear cells (PBMCs), sampled at new diagnosis, from a patient treated with antithyroid drugs. The receptor set was obtained from a man aged 25-45 years with Graves disease.

This clonotype was seen only a few times. V is TRBV15 and J is TRBJ2-3, with a possible D match to TRBD2 (6 bases). CDR3 length: 14 residues. V dropped 3 bases and J dropped 1 base, with 8 bases sitting between them. Germline values: CDR1 LNHNV, CDR2 YYDKDF (reference sequence). Here the CDR3 DNA reads TGTGCCACCAGCAGGCGGGACGGCACAGATACGCAGTATTTT. It encodes CATSRRDGTDTQYF.

For this clonotype: This clone may be a read error of a much larger clone one base away. The chain employs TRBV2 and TRBJ2-1; 15 bases map to TRBD2. The germline CDR1 and CDR2 sequences are SNHLY and FYNNEI. The CDR3 sequence is 14 residues long. The CDR3 DNA sequence: TGTGCCAGCAGTGACGAGGGGACTAGCGGGAGGAAATCCTTC. Its protein product is CASSDEGTSGRKSF.

This clonotype was counted a few times. The rearrangement links TRBV11-3 to TRBJ2-1; the match to TRBD2 covers 8 bases. The CDR3 has 15 amino acids. CDR1 is SGHNT and CDR2 is YENEEA in the germline V gene. With 1 base clipped from V and 4 bases from J, the junction kept 3 bases outside the gene matches. The CDR3 DNA reads TGTGCCAGCAGCTTAGCACTAGCGGCGTACAATGAGCAGTTCTTC. It is translated as CASSLALAAYNEQFF. Using reference TRBV11-3 and TRBJ2-1 for the parts outside the CDR3, the full variable domain is EAGVVQSPRYKIIEKKQPVAFWCNPISGHNTLYWYLQNLGQGPELLIRYENEEAVDDSQLPKDRFSAERLKGVDSTLKIQPAELGDSAVYLCASSLALAAYNEQFFGPGTRLTVL.

Ten or more counts support this clonotype. J is TRBJ2-7 and V is TRBV12-3 or TRBV12-4; 7 positions match TRBD2. J was trimmed by 2 bases and V by 3 bases; bases with no gene match: 4. The CDR3 is made up of 14 amino acids. The CDR3 protein is CASSFRLAAYEQYF. The CDR3 coding sequence is TGTGCCAGCAGTTTTAGGCTAGCGGCCTACGAGCAGTACTTC.

This clonotype came up many times. The chain couples TRBV6-9 to TRBJ2-7, with 11 positions matching TRBD1. CDR1 is MNHGY, CDR2 SVAAGI, per germline. The CDR3 length is 15 residues. The J segment lost 5 bases and the V segment lost 2 bases, leaving 5 bases of the junction unmatched. Here the CDR3 reads CASSYTDRGQDEQYF. CDR3 sequence (DNA): TGTGCCAGCAGTTATACGGACAGGGGGCAGGACGAGCAGTACTTC.

Details on this clonotype: One base away lies a much larger clone, so this may be a sequencing read error. The CDR3: CTSSTDKFLETQYF. CDR3 nucleotides: TGTACCAGCAGTACGGACAAATTTTTAGAGACCCAGTACTTC. V gene TRBV28 combines with J gene TRBJ2-5; a possible D gene is TRBD1 (5 bases). The CDR3 is 14 amino acids. The germline V gene encodes CDR1 MDHEN and CDR2 SYDVKM.

This clonotype was counted at least ten times. The chain has TRBV12-5 and TRBJ2-7; D unclear. The CDR3 runs to 13 residues. V gave up 6 bases and J gave up 2 bases, with 11 bases separating them. In germline, CDR1 is LGHNT, CDR2 FRNRAP. The CDR3 coding sequence is TGTGCTAGTGGCCCGGAGAGCGCCTACGAGCAGTACTTC. Its translation is CASGPESAYEQYF. Variable domain in full (rest from reference TRBV12-5 and TRBJ2-7): DARVTQTPRHKVTEMGQEVTMRCQPILGHNTVFWYRQTMMQGLELLAYFRNRAPLDDSGMPKDRFSAEMPDATLATLKIQPSEPRDSAVYFCASGPESAYEQYFGPGTRLTVT.

This clonotype was found once. V and J are TRBV13 and TRBJ1-5; 7 bases match TRBD1. CDR1 PRHDT and CDR2 FYEKMQ come from the germline V gene (reference sequence). There are 14 residues in the CDR3. Trimming took 3 bases from V and 3 from J; bases not matched to a gene: 2. The CDR3 DNA follows: TGTGCCAGCAGCTTGACAGGGCCCAATCAGCCCCAGCATTTT. Encoded protein: CASSLTGPNQPQHF. Variable domain in full (rest from reference TRBV13 and TRBJ1-5): AAGVIQSPRHLIKEKRETATLKCYPIPRHDTVYWYQQGPGQDPQFLISFYEKMQSDKGSIPDRFSAQQFSDYHSELNMSSLELGDSALYFCASSLTGPNQPQHFGDGTRLSIL.

The V and J genes are TRBV28 and TRBJ2-4; 7 positions agree with TRBD2. The CDR3 consists of 12 residues. Germline CDR1 and CDR2: MDHEN and SYDVKM. V lost 7 bases and J lost 8; bases outside the gene matches: 5. CDR3 protein: CASTRGVDIQYF. In DNA, the CDR3 is TGTGCCAGCACCCGGGGGGTTGACATTCAGTACTTC. Drawing the rest from reference TRBV28 and TRBJ2-4, the complete variable domain is DVKVTQSSRYLVKRTGEKVFLECVQDMDHENMFWYRQDPGLGLRLIYFSYDVKMKEKGDIPEGYSVSREKKERFSLILESASTNQTSMYLCASTRGVDIQYFGAGTRLSVL.

This clonotype turned up a few times. The gene calls are TRBV9 and TRBJ2-3, with TRBD2 matching over 10 bases. The CDR3 consists of 16 residues. CDR1 and CDR2 from the germline V gene are SGDLS and YYNGEE. The trim removed 3 bases at V and 6 bases at J, leaving 10 bases unmatched. The CDR3 DNA follows: TGTGCCAGCAGCGCTACCTGGACTAGCGGAGGGGATACGCAGTATTTT. It specifies CASSATWTSGGDTQYF. Using reference TRBV9 and TRBJ2-3 for the parts outside the CDR3, the full variable domain is DSGVTQTPKHLITATGQRVTLRCSPRSGDLSVYWYQQSLDQGLQFLIQYYNGEERAKGNILERFSAQQFPDLHSELNLSSLELGDSALYFCASSATWTSGGDTQYFGPGTRLTVL.

Only a few counts were recorded for this clonotype. V is TRBV15 and J is TRBJ2-1; 9 bases line up with TRBD2. Trimming took 3 bases from V and 0 from J; bases not matched to a gene: 18. The CDR3 is 21 residues long. From germline, CDR1 is LNHNV and CDR2 YYDKDF (reference sequence). The CDR3 loop is CATSRSVLGLAGRSSYNEQFF. The CDR3 region has the DNA TGTGCCACCAGCAGGAGTGTCTTGGGGCTAGCGGGGAGGAGCTCCTACAATGAGCAGTTCTTC.

This clonotype has just a few counts. The CDR3 nucleotides read TGCGCCAGCAGCTTACGAACAGGGAGCGAAGCTTTCTTT. Residues: CASSLRTGSEAFF. The chain combines TRBV5-1 with TRBJ1-1; D possibly corresponds to TRBD1 (6 bases). Trimming pared 2 bases from V and 8 bases from J, leaving 13 bases between. From germline, CDR1 is SGHRS and CDR2 YFSETQ. The CDR3 spans 13 residues.

This clonotype was detected a few times. This chain links TRBV24-1 with TRBJ1-2, with D possibly TRBD1 on 5 matching bases. The CDR3 covers 13 residues. Trimming cost V 6 bases and J 3 bases, with 10 bases left between them. The germline V gene encodes CDR1 KGHDR and CDR2 SFDVKD. CDR3 loop: CATSQGGDYGYTF. The DNA of the CDR3 is TGTGCCACCAGTCAGGGAGGGGACTATGGCTACACCTTC.

This clonotype was counted only a few times. The chain is built from TRBV6-9 and TRBJ2-3; D gene uncertain. Trimming took 3 bases from V and 3 from J, leaving 13 bases between them. The germline gives CDR1 MNHGY, CDR2 SVAAGI. The length of the CDR3 is 15 residues. DNA for the CDR3: TGTGCCAGCAGTTACTCCAAGAGCTGGACAGATACGCAGTATTTT. As protein: CASSYSKSWTDTQYF.

Concerning this clonotype: An end of the junction does not agree with germline; a read error may underlie this. The chain combines TRBV7-2 with TRBJ1-1, with D maybe TRBD1 (6 bases). The CDR3 runs to 14 residues. Germline-derived CDR1 and CDR2 are SGHTA and FQGNSA. CDR3 in amino acids: CACSPRQVNTEAFF. As DNA, the CDR3 is TGTGCCTGCAGCCCGAGACAGGTGAACACTGAAGCCTTCTTT.

This clonotype was found many times. The V call is TRBV7-3, the J call TRBJ2-3; no clear D gene. V was pared by 6 bases and J by 7 bases, with 14 bases between. CDR1 and CDR2 from the germline V gene are SGHTA and FQGTGA. This CDR3 contains 13 residues. CDR3 loop: CASRLRSPNTQYF. The CDR3, as DNA: TGTGCCAGCAGACTACGATCCCCGAATACGCAGTATTTT.

In its sample, this clonotype was seen many times. V usage is TRBV29-1 and J usage is TRBJ2-1; D is unresolved. The CDR3 runs to 14 residues. The V end lost 3 bases, the J end lost 8 bases, and 17 bases lay between the germline ends. CDR1 is SQVTM and CDR2 is ANQGSEA in the germline V gene. The CDR3 DNA is TGCAGCGTTGAGCCGCACCTCCACGGTGATGAGCAGTTCTTC. Protein product: CSVEPHLHGDEQFF.

This clonotype was found many times. This chain connects TRBV7-9 to TRBJ2-7; 10 bases agree with TRBD1. The CDR3 is 16 residues long. The ends lost 1 base at V and 3 bases at J; junction bases unmatched: 6. The germline V gene encodes CDR1 SEHNR and CDR2 FQNEAQ (reference sequence). CDR3 region: CASSLGPRTGGYEQYF. The CDR3 DNA follows: TGTGCCAGCAGCTTAGGACCGCGGACAGGGGGCTACGAGCAGTACTTC.

This clonotype was seen ten or more times. This rearrangement joins TRBV10-3 to TRBJ2-5, with 7 bases matching TRBD2. Germline assignment: CDR1 ENHRY and CDR2 SYGVKD. J gave up 6 bases and V 4 bases, and 2 bases lay outside the gene matches. This CDR3 comprises 12 residues. CDR3 residues: CAISGGGKTQYF. As DNA, the CDR3 is TGTGCCATCAGTGGCGGGGGAAAGACCCAGTACTTC.

This clonotype was seen only a few times. V is TRBV6-9 and J is TRBJ1-3; 7 positions match TRBD1. The trim removed 3 bases at V and 1 base at J, leaving 15 bases unmatched. The CDR3 runs 19 residues. Germline V gene lookup returns CDR1 MNHGY and CDR2 SVAAGI. CDR3 region: CASSYRGVAGVLSGNTIYF. The DNA for the CDR3 is TGTGCCAGCAGTTACAGGGGGGTGGCAGGGGTCCTTTCTGGAAACACCATATATTTT.

This sequence joins TRBV6-1 and TRBJ2-1, with D tentatively TRBD1 or TRBD2 (5 bases each). Germline CDR1 and CDR2: MNHNS and SASEGT. Trimming stripped 6 bases from V and 0 bases from J, with 12 bases between. The CDR3 covers 15 residues. CDR3 DNA: TGTGCCAGCAGCGTAGGGACGGTCTCCTACAATGAGCAGTTCTTC. Protein product: CASSVGTVSYNEQFF.